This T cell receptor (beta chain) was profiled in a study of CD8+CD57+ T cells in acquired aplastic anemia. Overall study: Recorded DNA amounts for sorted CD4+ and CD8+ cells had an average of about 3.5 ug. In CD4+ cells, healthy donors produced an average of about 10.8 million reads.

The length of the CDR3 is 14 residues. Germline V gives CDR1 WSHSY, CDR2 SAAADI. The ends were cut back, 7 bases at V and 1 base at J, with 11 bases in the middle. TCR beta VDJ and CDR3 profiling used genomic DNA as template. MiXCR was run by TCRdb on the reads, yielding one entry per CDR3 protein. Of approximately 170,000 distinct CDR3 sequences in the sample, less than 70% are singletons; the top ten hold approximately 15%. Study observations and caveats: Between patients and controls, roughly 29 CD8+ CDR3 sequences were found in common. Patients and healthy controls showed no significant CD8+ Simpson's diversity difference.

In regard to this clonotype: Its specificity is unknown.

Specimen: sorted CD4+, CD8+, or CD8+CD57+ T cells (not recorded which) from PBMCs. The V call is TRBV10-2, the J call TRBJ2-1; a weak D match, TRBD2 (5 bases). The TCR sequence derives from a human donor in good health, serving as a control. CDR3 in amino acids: CASKLRGSYNEQFF. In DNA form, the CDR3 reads TGCGCCAGCAAGCTACGGGGATCCTACAATGAGCAGTTCTTC.